This is a list of T cell receptor beta chains from one sample in a study of T cell repertoires in cytomegalovirus infection. Their specific antigens are unknown. TCRdb reanalysed the reads using MiXCR and keeps one entry per CDR3 protein. The data show 640,000 or so distinct CDR3 sequences, around 35% seen once. The sample consisted of cultured PBMCs, taken from culture after CMV antigen stimulation. These receptors were collected from a human donor in good health (CMV status not recorded). Some clones in this sample may be carry-over from other donors' samples. The CDR3 runs from the conserved cysteine through the conserved F or W. The order of the fields is clone size, V gene, D gene, J gene, CDR3 protein, CDR3 DNA. The D gene is left open where the match is weak. Size tells how often a clone was seen (once, few, many) or the class of an expanded clone, and some rows leave it out.

NA	TRBV7-2	NA	TRBJ2-2	CASRAEIITGELFF	TGTGCCAGCAGGGCAGAAATAATTACCGGGGAGCTGTTTTTT
once	TRBV6-1	TRBD1	TRBJ1-6	CASSGDRGINSPLHF	TGTGCCAGCAGCGGGGACAGGGGGATCAATTCACCCCTCCACTTT
NA	TRBV30	NA	TRBJ2-3	CAWSPSRTWEYF	TGTGCCTGGAGTCCTTCGAGAACTTGGGAGTATTTT
once	TRBV20-1	NA	TRBJ1-1	CSAWTRLTEAFF	TGCAGTGCTTGGACCCGATTGACTGAAGCTTTCTTT
few	TRBV6-6	TRBD2	TRBJ2-1	CATRTSWAEQFF	TGTGCCACCCGGACTAGCTGGGCTGAGCAGTTCTTC
NA	TRBV29-1	NA	TRBJ1-4	CSVESGNEKLFF	TGCAGCGTTGAAAGCGGGAATGAAAAACTGTTTTTT
few	TRBV5-1	NA	TRBJ2-1	CASSLSPIGEQFF	TGCGCCAGCAGCTTGTCCCCGATTGGCGAGCAGTTCTTC
few	TRBV7-8	NA	TRBJ2-5	CASSFITETQYF	TGTGCCAGCAGCTTTATAACGGAGACCCAGTACTTC
NA	TRBV19	NA	TRBJ2-1	CASSTQTGYNEQFF	TGTGCCAGTAGTACCCAGACAGGCTACAATGAGCAGTTCTTC
NA	TRBV12-3/TRBV12-4	TRBD1	TRBJ2-5	CASSSGQWKETQYF	TGTGCCAGCAGTTCGGGACAGTGGAAAGAGACCCAGTACTTC
many	TRBV7-2	TRBD2	TRBJ2-7	CASRIAYAGGAYEQYF	TGTGCCAGCAGAATAGCCTACGCGGGGGGTGCATACGAGCAGTACTTC
NA	TRBV20-1	NA	TRBJ1-1	CSVVDRSHTEAFF	TGCAGTGTCGTAGACAGGTCACACACTGAAGCTTTCTTT
once	TRBV7-9	NA	TRBJ2-3	CASRHPPSDPDSDTQYF	TGTGCCAGCAGGCATCCCCCTTCGGACCCAGACTCAGATACGCAGTATTTT
few	TRBV9	TRBD2	TRBJ2-1	CASSPPGGEQFF	TGTGCCAGCAGCCCCCCGGGGGGTGAGCAGTTCTTC
many	TRBV15	NA	TRBJ2-4	CATSREGAGAKNIQYF	TGTGCCACCAGCAGAGAGGGGGCGGGAGCCAAAAACATTCAGTACTTC
NA	TRBV13	NA	TRBJ2-7	CASSFSPGRYEQYF	TGTGCCAGCAGCTTCTCTCCAGGGAGGTACGAGCAGTACTTC
few	TRBV7-9	TRBD1	TRBJ2-2	CASSNRDRGNTGELFF	TGTGCCAGCAGCAACCGGGACAGGGGGAACACCGGGGAGCTGTTTTTT
NA	TRBV7-8	NA	TRBJ1-5	CASSSSRVRDQPQHF	TGTGCCAGCAGCTCATCCCGGGTCAGAGATCAGCCCCAGCATTTT
many	TRBV7-2	TRBD2	TRBJ2-7	CASSSILAGGAYEQYF	TGTGCCAGCAGCTCGATACTAGCGGGAGGTGCCTACGAGCAGTACTTC
NA	TRBV28	TRBD1	TRBJ1-6	CASTPGDRGSPLHF	TGTGCCAGCACCCCGGGGGACAGGGGTTCACCCCTCCACTTT
NA	TRBV28	NA	TRBJ2-7	CASSFAARSSYEQYF	TGTGCCAGCAGTTTCGCAGCCCGATCCTCCTACGAGCAGTACTTC
NA	TRBV4-3	NA	TRBJ2-7	CASSQVSGGATYEQYF	TGCGCCAGCAGCCAAGTATCAGGGGGGGCGACCTACGAGCAGTACTTC
NA	TRBV11-2	TRBD2	TRBJ2-1	CASSSVAGALYNEQFF	TGTGCCAGCAGCTCAGTAGCGGGGGCTCTCTACAATGAGCAGTTCTTC
few	TRBV7-2	TRBD2	TRBJ2-2	CASSLDPRTSGNTGELFF	TGTGCCAGCAGCTTAGACCCTAGGACTAGCGGAAACACCGGGGAGCTGTTTTTT
NA	TRBV5-4	NA	TRBJ1-2	CASSDEYRREPNGYTF	TGTGCCAGCAGCGATGAATACCGAAGGGAACCAAATGGCTACACCTTC
few	TRBV7-8	TRBD2	TRBJ2-1	CASSERGAVDEQFF	TGTGCCAGCAGCGAGCGGGGGGCCGTGGATGAGCAGTTCTTC
few	TRBV2	TRBD1	TRBJ2-4	CASSSRTGTGIQYF	TGTGCCAGCAGTTCCAGGACAGGGACGGGCATTCAGTACTTC
NA	TRBV19	TRBD2	TRBJ2-7	CASSILPGLDVYEQYF	TGTGCCAGTAGTATTCTGCCGGGACTAGATGTCTACGAGCAGTACTTC
few	TRBV18	NA	TRBJ2-6	CASSPLTGAGTSGANVLTF	TGTGCCAGCTCACCTCTCACAGGGGCGGGGACCTCTGGGGCCAACGTCCTGACTTTC
NA	TRBV20-1	NA	TRBJ2-2	CSARDPLTGELFF	TGCAGTGCTAGAGATCCTTTAACCGGGGAGCTGTTTTTT
NA	TRBV2	NA	TRBJ2-3	CASCRTATTDTQYF	TGTGCCAGCTGCAGGACAGCAACCACAGATACGCAGTATTTT
many	TRBV7-2	NA	TRBJ2-7	CASSLRSGTYEQYF	TGTGCCAGCAGCTTACGTTCAGGGACCTACGAGCAGTACTTC
NA	TRBV27	TRBD1	TRBJ2-5	CASRPGWGQGEQETQYF	TGTGCCAGCAGACCGGGGTGGGGGCAGGGGGAGCAAGAGACCCAGTACTTC